This T cell receptor (beta chain) is from a study of blood T cell repertoires in COVID-19. Study-wide context: Researchers got acute and convalescent COVID-19 samples from the United States, Italy and Spain. In each case, the material was cDNA or gDNA derived from T cells, B-cell-depleted T cells, or PBMCs.

Per germline, CDR1 GTSNPN and CDR2 SVGIG (reference sequence). V lost 1 base and J lost 1; bases outside the gene matches: 1. This CDR3 comprises 14 residues. Original methodology: Amplifying reference gene primers gave estimates of nucleated cell counts. Sequencing was performed with immunoSEQ multiplex PCR; in TCRdb, only in-frame clones are kept and a portion is missing. D and trimming were read from the DNA, whereas the V and J calls and clone size are those reported in that table. The sample holds roughly 250,000 clones, roughly four fifths seen once. The receptor was derived from a woman older than 75 with acute or convalescent COVID-19. Material: peripheral blood. J is TRBJ1-1 and V is TRBV30, with 9 bases that match TRBD1. The CDR3 coding sequence is TGTGCCTGGAGTGCGGGACAGGGGAACACTGAAGCTTTCTTT. Translating gives CAWSAGQGNTEAFF. The whole variable domain, filled in from reference TRBV30 and TRBJ1-1, reads SQTIHQWPATLVQPVGSPLSLECTVEGTSNPNLYWYRQAAGRGLQLLFYSVGIGQISSEVPQNLSASRPQDRQFILSSKKLLLSDSGFYLCAWSAGQGNTEAFFGQGTRLTVV.